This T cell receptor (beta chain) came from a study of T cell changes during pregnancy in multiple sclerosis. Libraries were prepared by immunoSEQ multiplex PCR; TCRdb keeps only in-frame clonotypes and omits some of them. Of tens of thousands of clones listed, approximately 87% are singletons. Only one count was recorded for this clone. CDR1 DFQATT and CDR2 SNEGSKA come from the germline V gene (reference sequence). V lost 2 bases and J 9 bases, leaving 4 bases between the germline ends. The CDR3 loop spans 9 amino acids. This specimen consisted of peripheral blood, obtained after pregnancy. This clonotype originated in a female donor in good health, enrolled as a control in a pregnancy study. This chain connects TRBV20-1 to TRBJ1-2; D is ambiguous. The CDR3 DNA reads TGCAGTGCTAGACCTAGCTACACCTTC. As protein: CSARPSYTF.